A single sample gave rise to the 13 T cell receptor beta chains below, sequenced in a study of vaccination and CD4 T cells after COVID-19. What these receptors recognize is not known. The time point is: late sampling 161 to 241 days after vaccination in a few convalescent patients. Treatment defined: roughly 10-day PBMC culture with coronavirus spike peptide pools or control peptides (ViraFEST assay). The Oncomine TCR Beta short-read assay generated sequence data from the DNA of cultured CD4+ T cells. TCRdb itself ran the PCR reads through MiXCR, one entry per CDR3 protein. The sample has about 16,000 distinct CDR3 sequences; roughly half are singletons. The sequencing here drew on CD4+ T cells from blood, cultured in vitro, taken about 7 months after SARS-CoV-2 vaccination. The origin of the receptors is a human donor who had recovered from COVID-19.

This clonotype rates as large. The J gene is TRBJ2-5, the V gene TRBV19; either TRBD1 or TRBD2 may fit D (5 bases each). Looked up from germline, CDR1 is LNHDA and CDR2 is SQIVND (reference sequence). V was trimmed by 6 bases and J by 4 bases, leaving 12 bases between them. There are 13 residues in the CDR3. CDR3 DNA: TGTGCCAGTAGGGGACGGTCCCCAGAGACCCAGTACTTC. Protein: CASRGRSPETQYF.

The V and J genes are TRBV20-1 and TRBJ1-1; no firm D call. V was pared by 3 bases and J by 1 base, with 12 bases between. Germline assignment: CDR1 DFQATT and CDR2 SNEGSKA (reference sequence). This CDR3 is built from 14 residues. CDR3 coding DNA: TGCAGTGCTAGGCCAAGGACGGGGAACACTGAAGCTTTCTTT. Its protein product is CSARPRTGNTEAFF.

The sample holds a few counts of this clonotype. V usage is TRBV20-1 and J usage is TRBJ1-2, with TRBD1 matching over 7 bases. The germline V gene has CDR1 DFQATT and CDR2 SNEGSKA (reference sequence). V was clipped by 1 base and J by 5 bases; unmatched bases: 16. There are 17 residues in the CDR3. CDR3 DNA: TGCAGTGCTAGAGTTTATAGGAGGGACAGTACGAGTTATGGCTACACCTTC. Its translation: CSARVYRRDSTSYGYTF.

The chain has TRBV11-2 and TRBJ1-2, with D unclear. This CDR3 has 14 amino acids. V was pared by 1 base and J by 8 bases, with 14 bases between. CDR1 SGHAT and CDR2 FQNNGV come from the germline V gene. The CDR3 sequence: CASSLAQPYVGYTF. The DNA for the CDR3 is TGTGCCAGCAGCTTAGCACAGCCATATGTAGGCTACACCTTC.

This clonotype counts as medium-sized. This CDR3 is CASRGDRAGNSPLHF. The CDR3 coding sequence is TGTGCCAGCAGGGGAGACAGGGCTGGTAATTCACCCCTCCACTTT. J is TRBJ1-6 and V is TRBV2, with 7 bases that match TRBD1. After removal of 6 bases from V and 6 bases from J, the junction contained 8 bases not matched to a gene. Germline V gene lookup returns CDR1 SNHLY and CDR2 FYNNEI. The CDR3 covers 15 residues.

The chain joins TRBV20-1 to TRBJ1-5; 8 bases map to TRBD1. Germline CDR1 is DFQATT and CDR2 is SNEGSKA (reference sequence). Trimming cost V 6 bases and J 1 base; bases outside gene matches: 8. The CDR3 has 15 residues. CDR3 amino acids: CSAWTTGGSNQPQHF. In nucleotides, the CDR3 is TGCAGTGCATGGACCACAGGGGGGAGCAATCAGCCCCAGCATTTT.

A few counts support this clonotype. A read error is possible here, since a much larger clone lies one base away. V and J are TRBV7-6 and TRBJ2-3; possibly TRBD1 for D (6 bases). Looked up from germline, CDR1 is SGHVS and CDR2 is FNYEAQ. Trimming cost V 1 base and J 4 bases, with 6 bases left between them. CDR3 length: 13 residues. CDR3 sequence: CASSLDRADTQYF. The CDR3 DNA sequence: TGTGCCAGCAGCTTAGACAGGGCAGATACGCAGTATTTT. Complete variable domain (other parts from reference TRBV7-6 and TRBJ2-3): GAGVSQSPRYKVTKRGQDVALRCDPISGHVSLYWYRQALGQGPEFLTYFNYEAQQDKSGLPNDRFSAERPEGSISTLTIQRTEQRDSAMYRCASSLDRADTQYFGPGTRLTVL.

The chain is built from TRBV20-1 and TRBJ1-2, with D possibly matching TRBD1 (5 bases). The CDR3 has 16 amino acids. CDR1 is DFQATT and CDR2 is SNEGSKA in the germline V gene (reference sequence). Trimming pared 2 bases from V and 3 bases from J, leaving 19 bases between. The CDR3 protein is CSARRLQGGSDYGYTF. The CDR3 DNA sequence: TGCAGTGCTAGAAGGTTGCAGGGTGGTAGCGACTATGGCTACACCTTC.

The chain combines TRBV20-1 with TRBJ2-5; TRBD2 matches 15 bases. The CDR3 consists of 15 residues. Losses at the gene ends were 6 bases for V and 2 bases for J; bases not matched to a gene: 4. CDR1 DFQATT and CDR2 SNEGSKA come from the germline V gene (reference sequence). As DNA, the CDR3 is TGCAGTGCCGGGACTAGCGGGGGGCCGCAAGAGACCCAGTACTTC. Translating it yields CSAGTSGGPQETQYF.

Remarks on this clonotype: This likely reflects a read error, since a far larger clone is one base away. CDR3 in amino acids: CASSLTDGALRGYTF. CDR3 nucleotides: TGTGCCAGCAGCTTAACGGACGGTGCGCTACGGGGCTACACCTTC. The chain couples TRBV7-3 to TRBJ1-2; D gene uncertain. This CDR3 has 15 amino acids. Trimming removed 0 bases from V and 8 bases from J, with 16 bases in between. Germline-derived CDR1 and CDR2 are SGHTA and FQGTGA.

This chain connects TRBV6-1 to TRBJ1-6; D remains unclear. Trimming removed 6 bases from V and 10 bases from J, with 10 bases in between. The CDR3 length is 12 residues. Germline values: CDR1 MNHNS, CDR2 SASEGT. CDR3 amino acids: CASRKGGSPLHF. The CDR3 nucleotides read TGTGCCAGCAGAAAAGGAGGGTCACCCCTCCACTTT.

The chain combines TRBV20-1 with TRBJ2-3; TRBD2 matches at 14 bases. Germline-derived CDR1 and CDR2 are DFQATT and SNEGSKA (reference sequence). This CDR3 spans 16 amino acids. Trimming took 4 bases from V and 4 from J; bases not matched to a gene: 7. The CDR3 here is CSATGTSGSIPDTQYF. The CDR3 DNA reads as TGCAGTGCTACCGGGACTAGCGGGAGTATACCAGATACGCAGTATTTT.

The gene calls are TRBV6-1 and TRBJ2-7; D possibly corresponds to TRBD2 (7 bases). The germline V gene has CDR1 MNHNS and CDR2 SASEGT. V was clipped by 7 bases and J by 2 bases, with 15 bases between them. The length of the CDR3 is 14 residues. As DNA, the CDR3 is TGTGCCAGCACCCGAGGGGGGGTGACCTACGAGCAGTACTTC. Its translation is CASTRGGVTYEQYF.